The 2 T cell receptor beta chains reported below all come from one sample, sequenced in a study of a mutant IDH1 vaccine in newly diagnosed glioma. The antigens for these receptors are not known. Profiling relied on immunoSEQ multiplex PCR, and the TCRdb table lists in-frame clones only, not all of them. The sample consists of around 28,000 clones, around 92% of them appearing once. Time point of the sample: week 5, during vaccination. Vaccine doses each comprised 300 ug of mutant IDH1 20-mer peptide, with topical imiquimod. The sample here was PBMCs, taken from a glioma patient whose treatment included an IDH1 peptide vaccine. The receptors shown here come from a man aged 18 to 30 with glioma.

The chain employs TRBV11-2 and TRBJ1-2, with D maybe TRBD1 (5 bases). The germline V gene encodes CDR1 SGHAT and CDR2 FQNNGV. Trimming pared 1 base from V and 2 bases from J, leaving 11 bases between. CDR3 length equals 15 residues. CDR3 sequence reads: CASSLAVRANYGYTF. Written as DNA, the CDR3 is TGTGCCAGCAGCTTAGCGGTCAGGGCGAACTATGGCTACACCTTC.

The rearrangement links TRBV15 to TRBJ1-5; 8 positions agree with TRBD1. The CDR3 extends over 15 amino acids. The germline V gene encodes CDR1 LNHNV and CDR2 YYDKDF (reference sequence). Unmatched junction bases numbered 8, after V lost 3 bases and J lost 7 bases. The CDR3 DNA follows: TGTGCCACCAGCAGGGAGGACAGGGAGAACCAGCCCCAGCATTTT. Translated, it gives CATSREDRENQPQHF.